These T cell receptor beta chains were read from a single sample in a study of cytomegalovirus exposure and HLA in healthy donors. Libraries were prepared by immunoSEQ multiplex PCR; TCRdb keeps only in-frame clonotypes and omits some of them. The sample lists under 400,000 clones, just over 85% seen once, with roughly 0.75% in the top ten. The sample comprised PBMCs. The receptor set was obtained from a woman aged 18-29 years in good health and CMV-seronegative. Both conserved end residues are part of each CDR3. A D gene is named only where the DNA matches it firmly. Part of the rows lack a size; the others show once, few, many or a class for expanded clones.

TRBV28	NA	TRBJ1-1	NA	TGTGCCAGCAGTTTATTAGGGGACACTGAAGCTTTCTTT	CASSLLGDTEAFF
TRBV2	NA	TRBJ2-1	NA	TGTGCCAGCAGTGAATTATCCCTACTAGCCAATGAGCAGTTCTTC	CASSELSLLANEQFF
TRBV6-1	NA	TRBJ1-2	TRBD1	TGTGCCAGCAGTGAAGAACTGGGGACAGGAGGCTACACCTTC	CASSEELGTGGYTF
TRBV5-4	NA	TRBJ2-2	NA	TGTGCCAGCAGGTTTGCTGGGGGGTTATCCGGGGAGCTGTTTTTT	CASRFAGGLSGELFF
TRBV28	NA	TRBJ2-4	TRBD1	TGTGCCAGCAGTACGGACAGGGAGTTAGCCAAAAACATTCAGTACTTC	CASSTDRELAKNIQYF
TRBV4-1	NA	TRBJ2-1	NA	TGCGCCAGCAGCCAAGAGCGCAGGAATGAGCAGTTCTTC	CASSQERRNEQFF
TRBV5-1	NA	TRBJ1-1	NA	TGCGCCAGCAGCTTGGCCCTTTCCGAGACAGGGAACACTGAAGCTTTCTTT	CASSLALSETGNTEAFF
TRBV6-1	NA	TRBJ1-2	TRBD1	TGTGCCAGCAGTACCTTGGGACAGGGGTTGTTAGGCTACACCTTC	CASSTLGQGLLGYTF
TRBV9	NA	TRBJ2-3	TRBD2	TGTGCCAGCAGCGTCAGCGGGGGGGCCCCCACAGATACGCAGTATTTT	CASSVSGGAPTDTQYF
TRBV6-6	once	TRBJ2-2	TRBD1	TGTGCCAGCAGTTCCCGGGACAGGGGAACGGGCGGGGAGCTGTTTTTT	CASSSRDRGTGGELFF
TRBV15	NA	TRBJ2-1	TRBD2	TGTGCCACCAGACCCGGGGGGACCTCCTACAATGAGCAGTTCTTC	CATRPGGTSYNEQFF
TRBV4-1	NA	TRBJ2-1	TRBD2	TGCGCCAGCAGCCAAGGACTAGCGGGACGCTACAATGAGCAGTTCTTC	CASSQGLAGRYNEQFF
TRBV6-5	NA	TRBJ2-3	TRBD2	TGTGCCAGCAGGCTAGCGGGAGCTAGCACAGATACGCAGTATTTT	CASRLAGASTDTQYF
TRBV10-2	NA	TRBJ2-7	TRBD1	TGCGCCAGCAGTGGGCCGGACAGGGGTTCCTACGAGCAGTACTTC	CASSGPDRGSYEQYF
TRBV30	NA	TRBJ1-5	NA	TGTGCCTGGAGTGAGGGGCTGGGGCCCCAGCATTTT	CAWSEGLGPQHF
TRBV5-4	NA	TRBJ2-7	TRBD1	TGTGCCAGCAGCGGACAGGGTCAGGCCTACGAGCAGTACTTC	CASSGQGQAYEQYF
TRBV6-1	once	TRBJ1-6	NA	TGTGCCAGCCGACAGTACTATAATTCACCCCTCCACTTT	CASRQYYNSPLHF
TRBV28	NA	TRBJ2-1	NA	TGTGCCAGCAGTTTAGTTAGCCCACGAACCTCCTACAATGAGCAGTTCTTC	CASSLVSPRTSYNEQFF
TRBV19	once	TRBJ1-1	NA	TGTGCCAGTAGTATAGCTGGCAGTGAAGCTTTCTTT	CASSIAGSEAFF
TRBV28	NA	TRBJ1-1	NA	TGTGCCAGCAGATCGGGGAAGCGGGACCCCCGCTACCATGAAGCTTTCTTT	CASRSGKRDPRYHEAFF
TRBV6-4	NA	TRBJ2-3	NA	TGTGCCAGCAGGGGCCCCACAGATACGCAGTATTTT	CASRGPTDTQYF
TRBV5-6	NA	TRBJ2-5	NA	TGTGCCAGCAGCGGAACAGGGCTAGGCCAAGAGACCCAGTACTTC	CASSGTGLGQETQYF
TRBV27	NA	TRBJ2-1	TRBD2	TGTGCCAGCAGTTTGATGACTAGCGGGGTCAATGAGCAGTTCTTC	CASSLMTSGVNEQFF
TRBV7-2	NA	TRBJ2-7	TRBD2	TGTGCCAGCAGCTTAACTAGCGCCTACTCCTACGAGCAGTACTTC	CASSLTSAYSYEQYF
TRBV27	NA	TRBJ2-1	TRBD1	TGTGCCAGCAATAGGGGGACAGGGGGTTTCGATGAGCAGTTCTTC	CASNRGTGGFDEQFF
TRBV5-6	NA	TRBJ2-7	TRBD2	TGTGCCAGCGGAACTAGCGGGATAAAAGGAGTTCCCTACGAGCAGTACTTC	CASGTSGIKGVPYEQYF
TRBV10-2	NA	TRBJ1-5	NA	TGCGCCAGCAGTGTTGGGGCCGGGCAGCCCCAGCATTTT	CASSVGAGQPQHF
TRBV19	NA	TRBJ1-4	TRBD1	TGTGCCAGTCGGACAGGGGAAAAACTGTTTTTT	CASRTGEKLFF
TRBV27	NA	TRBJ2-1	TRBD2	TGTGCCAGCAGTGTACGACTAGCGGAGGGCCCCGGTGAGCAGTTCTTC	CASSVRLAEGPGEQFF
TRBV5-1	NA	TRBJ2-1	TRBD2	TGCGCCAGCAGCCCGAGCCTTAGCGGGGGCCTCTACAATGAGCAGTTCTTC	CASSPSLSGGLYNEQFF
TRBV4-1	NA	TRBJ2-1	NA	TGCGCCAGCAGCCAGAGGCGGAATGAGCAGTTCTTC	CASSQRRNEQFF
TRBV7-2	NA	TRBJ1-6	NA	TGTGCCAGCAGCTTAGATAGGTCGAGGCCCCTCCACTTT	CASSLDRSRPLHF
TRBV11-2	NA	TRBJ2-7	NA	TGTGCCAGCAGCCAAGGTAGTCGGGCCTACGAGCAGTACTTC	CASSQGSRAYEQYF
TRBV5-8	NA	TRBJ1-5	NA	TGTGCCAGCAGCTTGGGCAGGGGATATCAGCCCCAGCATTTT	CASSLGRGYQPQHF
TRBV5-1	NA	TRBJ2-4	NA	TGCGCCAGCAGCCCGGAGAGGGGAGGGGGAGGAAACATTCAGTACTTC	CASSPERGGGGNIQYF
TRBV7-3	NA	TRBJ2-5	TRBD1	TGTGCCAGCAGCTCGACAGGGCATCAAGAGACCCAGTACTTC	CASSSTGHQETQYF
TRBV7-9	NA	TRBJ1-4	NA	TGTGCCAGCAGCTCCAACCTCCACTACTCGAATGAAAAACTGTTTTTT	CASSSNLHYSNEKLFF
TRBV7-6	once	TRBJ2-1	NA	TGTGCCAGCAGCTTCCGTTTTAGGGGAGGAGAGCAGTTCTTC	CASSFRFRGGEQFF